What follows are 24 T cell receptor beta chains derived from one specimen sequenced in a study of technical replicates of blood from a few donors. Profiled with immunoSEQ multiplex PCR; TCRdb holds only in-frame clones, not every one. The sample lists under 20,000 clones, under 90% occurring once. The material sequenced was PBMCs. The receptors were gathered from a human donor in good health.

The sample holds one count of this clone. V and J are TRBV5-6 and TRBJ2-3; 7 bases are a match to TRBD1. The ends lost 1 base at V and 0 bases at J; junction bases unmatched: 11. CDR3 length: 18 amino acids. CDR1 and CDR2 from the germline V gene are SGHDT and YYEEEE. The CDR3 is CASSLFRRQGASTDTQYF. The CDR3 DNA is TGTGCCAGCAGCTTGTTCCGACGACAGGGCGCAAGCACAGATACGCAGTATTTT. Full variable domain (rest looked up from reference TRBV5-6 and TRBJ2-3): DAGVTQSPTHLIKTRGQQVTLRCSPKSGHDTVSWYQQALGQGPQFIFQYYEEEERQRGNFPDRFSGHQFPNYSSELNVNALLLGDSALYLCASSLFRRQGASTDTQYFGPGTRLTVL.

The chain recombines TRBV6-4 with TRBJ2-2, with TRBD1 matching 10 bases. V dropped 2 bases and J dropped 6; count of bases not matched to a gene: 0. The CDR3 covers 14 residues. CDR1 is MRHNA, CDR2 SNTAGT, per germline. The CDR3 sequence is CASSDGQGAGELFF. In nucleotides, the CDR3 is TGTGCCAGCAGTGACGGACAGGGGGCCGGGGAGCTGTTTTTT.

The count of this clone is one. The chain uses TRBV30 and TRBJ1-4; D is unclear. Germline lookup yields CDR1 GTSNPN and CDR2 SVGIG (reference sequence). Trimming removed 1 base from V and 5 bases from J, with 5 bases in between. This CDR3 is 12 amino acids long. CDR3 DNA sequence: TGTGCCTGGAGTGGAGGGAATGAAAAACTGTTTTTT. It yields the protein CAWSGGNEKLFF.

V gene TRBV6-5 combines with J gene TRBJ2-6; no firm D call. The CDR3 loop spans 13 amino acids. The V end was cut by 8 bases, the J end by 2 bases, with 7 bases between. Germline lookup yields CDR1 MNHEY and CDR2 SVGAGI. The CDR3 DNA is TGTGCCAGCTTCCGGGCTGGGGCCAACGTCCTGACTTTC. Translation: CASFRAGANVLTF.

V is TRBV29-1 and J is TRBJ2-3; 9 nucleotides agree with TRBD2. The V gene's germline CDR1 is SQVTM and CDR2 ANQGSEA. This CDR3 comprises 14 residues. V dropped 2 bases and J dropped 3; count of bases not matched to a gene: 3. The CDR3 sequence: CSVETTSGTDTQYF. Here the CDR3 DNA reads TGCAGCGTTGAAACTACTAGCGGGACAGATACGCAGTATTTT.

The chain joins TRBV25-1 to TRBJ2-7, with D tentatively TRBD1 (6 bases). Deletions cut 3 bases from V and 2 bases from J, with 23 bases between. Germline assignment: CDR1 MGHDK and CDR2 SYGVNS. The CDR3 is 18 amino acids. The CDR3 reads CASSEVGKTGIRTYEQYF. As DNA, the CDR3 is TGTGCCAGCAGTGAGGTGGGTAAGACAGGCATCCGGACCTACGAGCAGTACTTC.

The chain employs TRBV18 and TRBJ2-1; 7 bases fit TRBD1. This CDR3 is 13 amino acids long. The germline V gene encodes CDR1 KGHSH and CDR2 LQKENI. After removal of 3 bases from V and 14 bases from J, the junction contained 10 bases not matched to a gene. CDR3 loop: CASSPSLTGLKFF. The DNA of the CDR3 is TGTGCCAGCTCACCTTCTCTGACAGGGTTAAAGTTCTTC. Drawing the rest from reference TRBV18 and TRBJ2-1, the complete variable domain is NAGVMQNPRHLVRRRGQEARLRCSPMKGHSHVYWYRQLPEEGLKFMVYLQKENIIDESGMPKERFSAEFPKEGPSILRIQQVVRGDSAAYFCASSPSLTGLKFFGPGTRLTVL.

The chain combines TRBV28 with TRBJ2-5; possible D gene TRBD1, 6 bases. Gene TRBJ2-7 matches the end of the DNA better, so the J call may be wrong. This CDR3 comprises 17 residues. Germline CDR1 MDHEN, CDR2 SYDVKM. This CDR3 reads CASSLGAGAGASYEQYF. The CDR3 nucleotides are TGTGCCAGCAGTTTAGGGGCAGGGGCCGGGGCCTCCTACGAGCAGTACTTC.

V gene TRBV30 combines with J gene TRBJ2-2; possible D gene TRBD1, 6 bases. Trimming took 7 bases from V and 4 from J, leaving 16 bases between them. The CDR3 extends over 14 amino acids. Germline CDR1 GTSNPN, CDR2 SVGIG (reference sequence). The CDR3 loop reads CASAGGLTTGELFF. CDR3 DNA: TGTGCCTCAGCTGGGGGCTTAACCACCGGGGAGCTGTTTTTT.

The V call is TRBV7-8, the J call TRBJ1-5; tentatively, D is TRBD1 (6 bases). Trimming took 2 bases from V and 3 from J, leaving 11 bases between them. The CDR3 covers 15 residues. Germline CDR1 and CDR2: SGHVS and FQNEAQ. Here the CDR3 DNA reads TGTGCCAGCAGCTTATTACAGGGTCCCAATCAGCCCCAGCATTTT. Protein product: CASSLLQGPNQPQHF.

V gene TRBV6-6 combines with J gene TRBJ2-1, with 13 bases fitting TRBD2. The J segment lost 11 bases and the V segment lost 5 bases, leaving 9 bases of the junction unmatched. The CDR3 is made up of 15 amino acids. Germline CDR1 is MNHNY and CDR2 is SVGAGI (reference sequence). CDR3 sequence reads: CASSKLAGGSRKQFF. The CDR3 nucleotides read TGTGCCAGCAGTAAACTAGCGGGAGGGAGTAGAAAGCAGTTCTTC.

The V and J genes are TRBV6-5 and TRBJ2-4; 7 nucleotides match TRBD1. CDR3 size: 13 residues. Germline assignment: CDR1 MNHEY and CDR2 SVGAGI. V gave up 2 bases and J gave up 8 bases; unmatched junction bases: 3. The CDR3 is CASSYRQGDIQYF. The CDR3, as DNA: TGTGCCAGCAGTTACAGACAGGGAGACATTCAGTACTTC.

The chain couples TRBV2 to TRBJ1-1; TRBD1 aligns across 9 bases. The J segment lost 4 bases and the V segment lost 2 bases, leaving 11 bases of the junction unmatched. CDR1 and CDR2 (germline): SNHLY, FYNNEI. This CDR3 has 17 amino acids. This CDR3 reads CASSEPRDREWGTEAFF. In DNA, the CDR3 is TGTGCCAGCAGTGAACCCCGGGACAGGGAATGGGGCACTGAAGCTTTCTTT. The variable domain in full, completed from reference TRBV2 and TRBJ1-1, reads EPEVTQTPSHQVTQMGQEVILRCVPISNHLYFYWYRQILGQKVEFLVSFYNNEISEKSEIFDDQFSVERPDGSNFTLKIRSTKLEDSAMYFCASSEPRDREWGTEAFFGQGTRLTVV.

This chain connects TRBV5-5 to TRBJ2-7; TRBD1 matches 9 bases. The CDR3 contains 14 residues. The germline gives CDR1 SGHKS, CDR2 YYEKEE (reference sequence). The J segment lost 2 bases and the V segment lost 3 bases, leaving 3 bases of the junction unmatched. The CDR3 DNA follows: TGTGCCAGCAGCTACGGACAGGGGCCCTACGAGCAGTACTTC. It codes for CASSYGQGPYEQYF.

The chain uses TRBV4-2 and TRBJ2-3, with D perhaps matching TRBD2 (5 bases). From germline, CDR1 is LGHNA and CDR2 YNFKEQ. V was shortened by 0 bases and J by 0 bases, with 13 bases between the two germline ends. The CDR3 contains 17 residues. The CDR3 DNA is TGTGCCAGCAGCCAAGATGAGGCGGGTACTAGCACAGATACGCAGTATTTT. This encodes CASSQDEAGTSTDTQYF.

V and J are TRBV5-8 and TRBJ2-7; perhaps TRBD1 as D (6 bases). The CDR3 runs to 12 residues. Germline values: CDR1 SGHTS, CDR2 YDEGEE. With 0 bases removed from V and 6 bases from J, the gap between germline ends came to 7 bases. The CDR3 bases are TGTGCCAGCAGCTTGGGAGGGGGCGAGCAGTACTTC. Its protein product is CASSLGGGEQYF.

The chain links TRBV1 to TRBJ2-7; whether TRBD2, the table's D call, matches the DNA was not checked. TRBV1 is deemed a pseudogene. The CDR3 has 21 residues. CDR3 sequence (DNA): TGCACCAGCAGCCACTTTAGGGAAAGCCGGGAGCCCGTTGTTGGATCCTACGAGCAGTACTTC. Translating it yields CTSSHFRESREPVVGSYEQYF.

The chain couples TRBV7-8 to TRBJ2-7; 8 bases fit TRBD1. The CDR3 sequence is 17 residues long. Per germline, CDR1 SGHVS and CDR2 FQNEAQ. Unmatched junction bases numbered 9, after V lost 1 base and J lost 1 base. The CDR3 sequence: CASSLGGQGVASYEQYF. CDR3 coding DNA: TGTGCCAGCAGCTTAGGCGGACAGGGTGTAGCATCCTACGAGCAGTACTTC.

In this sample, this clone turned up once. The chain carries TRBV9 and TRBJ2-2; D is undetermined. The V end was cut by 3 bases, the J end by 0 bases, with 12 bases between. In germline, CDR1 is SGDLS, CDR2 YYNGEE. CDR3 length equals 16 residues. The DNA for the CDR3 is TGTGCCAGCAGCGGAACAGACCCCGCGAACACCGGGGAGCTGTTTTTT. Translated: CASSGTDPANTGELFF.

The gene calls are TRBV28 and TRBJ2-1; 8 bases match TRBD1. Germline-derived CDR1 and CDR2 are MDHEN and SYDVKM. CDR3 length: 17 residues. The trim removed 5 bases at V and 8 bases at J, leaving 17 bases unmatched. CDR3 amino acids: CASSPGQGWPKRDEQFF. DNA for the CDR3: TGTGCCAGCAGTCCTGGACAGGGCTGGCCCAAACGCGATGAGCAGTTCTTC.

This clone appeared once. The chain recombines TRBV30 with TRBJ2-3; D may be TRBD1 (5 bases). Between the trimmed V and J ends, which lost 0 bases and 4 bases, there was a span of 14 bases. Germline CDR1 is GTSNPN and CDR2 is SVGIG (reference sequence). CDR3 size: 15 residues. The chain's CDR3 is CAWSVSQDLADTQYF. CDR3 bases: TGTGCCTGGAGTGTTTCACAGGATCTAGCAGATACGCAGTATTTT.

This chain joins TRBV6-5 and TRBJ2-7; possibly TRBD1 for D (5 bases). V lost 6 bases and J lost 6, with 12 bases in between. Germline values: CDR1 MNHEY, CDR2 SVGAGI. The CDR3 loop spans 12 amino acids. CDR3 amino acids: CASSSPGFEQYF. The DNA of the CDR3 is TGTGCCAGCAGCTCCCCAGGGTTCGAGCAGTACTTC.

The chain couples TRBV30 to TRBJ1-2; D gene uncertain. Trimming stripped 0 bases from V and 3 bases from J, with 5 bases between. Germline V lookup: CDR1 GTSNPN, CDR2 SVGIG (reference sequence). The CDR3 totals 12 residues. The CDR3 reads CAWSVSDYGYTF. The CDR3 DNA follows: TGTGCCTGGAGTGTGTCAGACTATGGCTACACCTTC.

This clone was seen once. The chain links TRBV28 to TRBJ2-4; 9 bases match TRBD2. With 6 bases clipped from V and 4 bases from J, the junction kept 13 bases outside the gene matches. The germline V gene has CDR1 MDHEN and CDR2 SYDVKM. The CDR3 length is 17 residues. CDR3 nucleotide sequence: TGTGCCAGCAGCCGGGCCGGCGGGAGGGCCGGGAAAAACATTCAGTACTTC. Translation gives CASSRAGGRAGKNIQYF.